This T cell receptor (beta chain) was retrieved from a study of cytomegalovirus exposure and HLA in healthy donors. Study-wide results and caveats: More clonal expansion characterized HLA-associated TCR beta chains than equally common others in a later analysis.

Primers: 60 Vbeta forward and 13 Jbeta reverse. Libraries were prepared by immunoSEQ multiplex PCR; TCRdb keeps only in-frame clonotypes and omits some of them. The data show about 78,000 clones, 60% to 80% seen once. V gave up 2 bases and J gave up 4 bases, with 9 bases separating them. The germline V gene has CDR1 SGHTA and CDR2 FQGNSA. CDR3 length: 15 amino acids. As concerns this clone: Its target is not known.

This receptor was identified in a woman between 45 and 65 years old in good health and CMV-seropositive. The chain carries TRBV7-2 and TRBJ1-6, with D possibly TRBD1 on 5 matching bases. Sequenced: PBMCs. The CDR3: CASSLFGGYNSPLHF. CDR3 coding DNA: TGTGCCAGCAGCTTATTTGGGGGGTATAATTCACCCCTCCACTTT. The full variable domain, completed using reference TRBV7-2 and TRBJ1-6, is GAGVSQSPSNKVTEKGKDVELRCDPISGHTALYWYRQSLGQGLEFLIYFQGNSAPDKSGLPSDRFSAERTGGSVSTLTIQRTQQEDSAVYLCASSLFGGYNSPLHFGNGTRLTVT.